This T cell receptor (beta chain) was captured in a study of blood T cell repertoires in COVID-19. Study processing details: The authors estimated nucleated cell counts from reference gene primer amplification. Method: immunoSEQ multiplex PCR; TCRdb's copy keeps in-frame clones and lacks some. From that table come the V and J calls and clone size; the DNA was used to work out D and trimming. The sample has about 310,000 clones, around 86% seen once. The CDR3 is made up of 15 amino acids. The germline V gene has CDR1 MNHEY and CDR2 SMNVEV (reference sequence). The V end lost 9 bases, the J end lost 3 bases, and 18 bases lay between the germline ends.

Material: peripheral blood. The rearrangement uses TRBV27 and TRBJ2-1, with D perhaps matching TRBD2 (5 bases). This TCR was sampled from a man in his forties or fifties with active or convalescent COVID-19. The CDR3 DNA is TGTGCCAGTAGAAATGGGCGCGGGCACTACAATGAGCAGTTCTTC. Amino acid sequence: CASRNGRGHYNEQFF.